Included here is one T cell receptor beta chain sequence, with context. Original processing notes: Cell counts per sample came from amplifying reference gene primers. Clones were sequenced by immunoSEQ multiplex PCR, and TCRdb holds only the in-frame ones, with some missing. V, J and clone size were drawn from that table, and D and trimming were deduced from the DNA. The sample shows some 150,000 clones, 79% of them seen only once. The sample is drawn from a study of blood T cell repertoires in COVID-19. Study overall: COVID-19 samples collected from the United States, Italy and Spain covered acute and convalescent phases. Sources were T cells, B-cell-depleted T cells, or PBMCs; the material itself was cDNA or gDNA.

The CDR3 sequence is 14 residues long. In germline, CDR1 is SNHLY, CDR2 FYNNEI. The ends were cut back, 6 bases at V and 3 bases at J, with 13 bases in the middle. Enrollment of patients from Seattle took place during active infection, with longitudinal follow-up. Sequenced input: peripheral blood. The sequence was collected from a woman in her seventies with COVID-19, enrolled during active disease. This chain links TRBV2 with TRBJ2-3; D is ambiguous. The CDR3 spells CASRPNFRTDTQYF. DNA for the CDR3: TGTGCCAGCAGGCCAAACTTCAGGACAGATACGCAGTATTTT. The full variable domain, in which reference TRBV2 and TRBJ2-3 provide the parts outside the CDR3, is EPEVTQTPSHQVTQMGQEVILRCVPISNHLYFYWYRQILGQKVEFLVSFYNNEISEKSEIFDDQFSVERPDGSNFTLKIRSTKLEDSAMYFCASRPNFRTDTQYFGPGTRLTVL.